These 16 T cell receptor beta chains originate from one sample sequenced in a study of T cell responses to AZD1222 COVID-19 vaccine. This table comes from immunoSEQ multiplex PCR, and its TCRdb copy is limited to in-frame clones, with some not included. Of 84,000 or so clones in the sample, 70% to 90% are singletons; the top ten hold more than 5%. The sample in question was peripheral blood, obtained on day 0 of MenACWY control vaccination. These receptors all stem from an adult in good health.

The rearrangement joins TRBV7-6 to TRBJ2-1; 9 nucleotides align to TRBD2. The V segment lost 1 base and the J segment 10 bases; nucleotides outside the gene matches: 11. Per germline, CDR1 SGHVS and CDR2 FNYEAQ. This CDR3 has 16 residues. The CDR3 loop is CASSLERGGASGEQFF. The DNA of the CDR3 is TGTGCCAGCAGCTTAGAACGCGGGGGGGCATCTGGAGAGCAGTTCTTC. The full variable domain, in which reference TRBV7-6 and TRBJ2-1 provide the parts outside the CDR3, is GAGVSQSPRYKVTKRGQDVALRCDPISGHVSLYWYRQALGQGPEFLTYFNYEAQQDKSGLPNDRFSAERPEGSISTLTIQRTEQRDSAMYRCASSLERGGASGEQFFGPGTRLTVL.

The chain carries TRBV27 and TRBJ1-4, with 10 positions matching TRBD1. Germline V lookup: CDR1 MNHEY, CDR2 SMNVEV (reference sequence). The length of the CDR3 is 12 residues. The trim removed 6 bases at V and 8 bases at J, leaving 0 bases unmatched. CDR3 coding DNA: TGTGCCAGCAGGGACAGGGGGGAAAAACTGTTTTTT. Translation: CASRDRGEKLFF.

This chain connects TRBV6-5 to TRBJ1-3; possible D gene TRBD1, 5 bases. The germline gives CDR1 MNHEY, CDR2 SVGAGI. The CDR3 consists of 15 residues. Trimming took 6 bases from V and 0 from J, leaving 12 bases between them. CDR3 bases: TGTGCCAGCAGCCCAGACAGCCTCTCTGGAAACACCATATATTTT. Its protein product is CASSPDSLSGNTIYF.

The chain carries TRBV4-1 and TRBJ2-5; D remains unclear. Germline V gene lookup returns CDR1 MGHRA and CDR2 YSYEKL. V lost 6 bases and J lost 5, with 19 bases in between. The CDR3 sequence is 15 residues long. The CDR3 nucleotides are TGCGCCAGCAGTGAAGGGTACGCAAAACGGGAGACCCAGTACTTC. It specifies CASSEGYAKRETQYF.

In this sample, this clone turned up a few times. The chain employs TRBV6-4 and TRBJ2-3; TRBD2 agrees at 13 bases. V gave up 2 bases and J gave up 4 bases; unmatched junction bases: 3. The CDR3 spans 16 residues. Looked up from germline, CDR1 is MRHNA and CDR2 is SNTAGT. The CDR3 protein is CASSDTSGGDSDTQYF. The CDR3 nucleotides are TGTGCCAGCAGTGACACTAGCGGGGGGGACTCAGATACGCAGTATTTT.

This clone was picked up one time. This chain links TRBV25-1 with TRBJ2-1; perhaps TRBD2 as D (7 bases). The CDR3 covers 14 residues. Germline V gives CDR1 MGHDK, CDR2 SYGVNS. Trimming took 1 base from V and 8 from J, leaving 12 bases between them. CDR3 bases: TGTGCCAGCAGTGAATGGGGGGGCCGAGATGAGCAGTTCTTC. Protein product: CASSEWGGRDEQFF.

The chain links TRBV7-6 to TRBJ1-1; D is unresolved. CDR3 length equals 13 residues. V was trimmed by 4 bases and J by 5 bases, leaving 11 bases between them. Looked up from germline, CDR1 is SGHVS and CDR2 is FNYEAQ. The CDR3 DNA is TGTGCCAGCAGCTCCGGTGATGGGACTGAAGCTTTCTTT. This translates into CASSSGDGTEAFF.

This clone was detected only a few times. This sequence joins TRBV19 and TRBJ2-3; possible D gene TRBD2, 5 bases. The CDR3 has 13 residues. The V gene's germline CDR1 is LNHDA and CDR2 SQIVND (reference sequence). Trimming took 3 bases from V and 7 from J, leaving 11 bases between them. CDR3 sequence (DNA): TGTGCCAGTAGTATCGGGGTCGTGTATACGCAGTATTTT. Amino acid sequence: CASSIGVVYTQYF. Complete variable domain (other parts from reference TRBV19 and TRBJ2-3): DGGITQSPKYLFRKEGQNVTLSCEQNLNHDAMYWYRQDPGQGLRLIYYSQIVNDFQKGDIAEGYSVSREKKESFPLTVTSAQKNPTAFYLCASSIGVVYTQYFGPGTRLTVL.

The gene calls are TRBV11-2 and TRBJ2-3, with D tentatively TRBD1 (6 bases). CDR3 size: 14 residues. With 4 bases removed from V and 3 bases from J, the gap between germline ends came to 11 bases. The germline V gene has CDR1 SGHAT and CDR2 FQNNGV. The CDR3 DNA is TGTGCCAGCAGCTATCACAGGGATACAGATACGCAGTATTTT. Translated: CASSYHRDTDTQYF.

This sequence joins TRBV19 and TRBJ1-5; 8 nucleotides align to TRBD1. The CDR3 runs 14 residues. V shed 10 bases and J 2 bases; nucleotides not matched to a gene: 7. In germline, CDR1 is LNHDA, CDR2 SQIVND (reference sequence). The CDR3 here is CATIPGQGNQPQHF. In nucleotides, the CDR3 is TGTGCCACGATTCCGGGACAGGGCAATCAGCCCCAGCATTTT.

This sequence joins TRBV7-9 and TRBJ1-4, with TRBD1 matching 9 bases. The J segment lost 8 bases and the V segment lost 2 bases, leaving 9 bases of the junction unmatched. CDR1 is SEHNR and CDR2 is FQNEAQ in the germline V gene (reference sequence). The CDR3 has 16 residues. The CDR3, as DNA: TGTGCCAGCAGCTTATCGCTGGGACAGGGAAGGGAAAAACTGTTTTTT. Residues: CASSLSLGQGREKLFF.

The J gene is TRBJ1-5, the V gene TRBV7-9; D is uncertain. Looked up from germline, CDR1 is SEHNR and CDR2 is FQNEAQ (reference sequence). This CDR3 is built from 15 residues. Trimming took 6 bases from V and 4 from J, leaving 16 bases between them. This CDR3 reads CASSTDLGGNQPQHF. CDR3 coding DNA: TGTGCCAGCAGTACTGACCTAGGAGGGAATCAGCCCCAGCATTTT.

This clone was detected only a few times. The chain couples TRBV12-3 or TRBV12-4 to TRBJ2-7; a possible D gene is TRBD1 (6 bases). V lost 6 bases and J 1 base, leaving 10 bases between the germline ends. This CDR3 has 13 residues. The CDR3 DNA is TGTGCCAGCAGCCTCGGACAGTCCTACGAGCAGTACTTC. Protein sequence: CASSLGQSYEQYF.

The chain has TRBV5-4 and TRBJ1-3; perhaps TRBD1 as D (6 bases). This CDR3 is 16 amino acids long. CDR1 is SGHNT, CDR2 YYREEE, per germline (reference sequence). The V gene lost 2 bases and the J gene lost 0 bases, with 12 bases spanning the gap. CDR3 sequence (DNA): TGTGCCAGCAGCTTTGGAGGGGGGGGCTCTGGAAACACCATATATTTT. Protein: CASSFGGGGSGNTIYF.

This clone was seen just once. The chain joins TRBV12-3 or TRBV12-4 to TRBJ2-1; 7 bases map to TRBD2. This CDR3 is 12 amino acids long. Unmatched junction bases numbered 5, after V lost 6 bases and J lost 9 bases. CDR3: CASSPSGGEQFF. The CDR3 DNA reads as TGTGCCAGCAGCCCTTCGGGGGGTGAGCAGTTCTTC.

The CDR3 DNA sequence: TGCGCCAGCAGCAATGGACAGGGGAACTCTGGGGCCAACGTCCTGACTTTC. Translating gives CASSNGQGNSGANVLTF. This chain joins TRBV5-1 and TRBJ2-6; 9 bases are a match to TRBD1. The ends lost 4 bases at V and 0 bases at J; junction bases unmatched: 5. CDR3 length equals 17 residues. CDR1 and CDR2 (germline): SGHRS, YFSETQ.